This TCR beta chain is drawn from a study of T cells expressing NK-cell markers. Study at large: The study sequenced eight donors, seven HCMV-seropositive and one seronegative.

The authors generated TCR beta cDNA through 5'RACE template switching with UMIs. TCRdb re-called the 5' RACE reads, yielding one record per CDR3 amino acid sequence without DNA. The repertoire shows roughly 420,000 distinct CDR3 sequences; the top ten hold less than 7.5%. Looked up from germline, CDR1 is SEHNR and CDR2 is FQNEAQ (reference sequence). CDR3 size: 13 residues. The rearrangement joins TRBV7-9 to TRBJ2-3; the D call of TRBD2 rests on TCRdb alone, since no DNA is present to check it. Sequencing was done on a sample of blood T cells: a sorted CD56 or NKG2C T cell subset, CD4+ or CD8+ T cells, or bulk PBMC T cells (not recorded which). The TCR sequence derives from a woman aged 18 to 75 in good health. CDR3 sequence reads: CASSPGTVDTQYF.